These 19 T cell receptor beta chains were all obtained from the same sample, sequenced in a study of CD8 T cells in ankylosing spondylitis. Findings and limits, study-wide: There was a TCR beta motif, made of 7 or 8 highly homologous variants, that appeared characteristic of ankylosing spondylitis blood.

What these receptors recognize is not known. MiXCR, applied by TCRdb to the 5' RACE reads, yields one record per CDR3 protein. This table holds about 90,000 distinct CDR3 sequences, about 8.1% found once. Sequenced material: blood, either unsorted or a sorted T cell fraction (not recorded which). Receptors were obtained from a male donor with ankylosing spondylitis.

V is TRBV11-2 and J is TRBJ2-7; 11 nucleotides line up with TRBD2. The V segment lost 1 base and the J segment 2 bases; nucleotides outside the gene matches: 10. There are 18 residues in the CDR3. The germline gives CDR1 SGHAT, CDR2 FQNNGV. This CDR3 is CASSLGGGLADFPYEQYV. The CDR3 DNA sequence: TGTGCCAGCAGCTTAGGAGGGGGACTAGCGGACTTCCCCTACGAGCAGTACGTC.

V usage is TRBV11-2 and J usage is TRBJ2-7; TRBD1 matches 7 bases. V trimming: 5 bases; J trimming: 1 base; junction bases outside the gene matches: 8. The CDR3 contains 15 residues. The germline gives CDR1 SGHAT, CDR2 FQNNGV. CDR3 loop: CASSAGQAASYEQYF. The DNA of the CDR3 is TGTGCCAGCAGCGCCGGACAGGCCGCTTCCTACGAGCAGTACTTC.

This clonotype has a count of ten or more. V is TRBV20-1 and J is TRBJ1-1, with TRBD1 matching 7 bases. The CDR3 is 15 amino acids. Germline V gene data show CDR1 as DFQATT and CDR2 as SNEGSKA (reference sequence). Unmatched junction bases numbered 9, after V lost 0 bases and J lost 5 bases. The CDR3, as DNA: TGCAGTGCTAGAGATTGGGCAGGGGGAAGAACTGAAGCTTTCTTT. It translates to CSARDWAGGRTEAFF.

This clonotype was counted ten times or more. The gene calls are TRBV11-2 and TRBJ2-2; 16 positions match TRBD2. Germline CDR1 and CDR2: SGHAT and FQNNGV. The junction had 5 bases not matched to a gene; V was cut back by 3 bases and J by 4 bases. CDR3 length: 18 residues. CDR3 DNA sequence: TGTGCCAGCAGCTTGGGACTAGCGGGAGGGCCGGTCACCGGGGAGCTGTTTTTT. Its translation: CASSLGLAGGPVTGELFF.

The CDR3 DNA reads TGTGCCAGCAGCTTAGAGGTACAGCAAGAGACCCAGTACTTC. It yields the protein CASSLEVQQETQYF. This sequence joins TRBV7-9 and TRBJ2-5, with D uncertain. Trimming took off 1 base at V and 2 bases at J, with 8 bases between the two ends. Germline lookup yields CDR1 SEHNR and CDR2 FQNEAQ (reference sequence). CDR3 length: 14 residues. Variable domain in full (rest from reference TRBV7-9 and TRBJ2-5): DTGVSQNPRHKITKRGQNVTFRCDPISEHNRLYWYRQTLGQGPEFLTYFQNEAQLEKSRLLSDRFSAERPKGSFSTLEIQRTEQGDSAMYLCASSLEVQQETQYFGPGTRLLVL.

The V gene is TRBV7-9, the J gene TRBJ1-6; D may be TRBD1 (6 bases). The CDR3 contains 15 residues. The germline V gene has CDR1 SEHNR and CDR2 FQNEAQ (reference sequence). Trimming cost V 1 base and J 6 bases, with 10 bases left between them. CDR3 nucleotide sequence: TGTGCCAGCAGCTTAGGGGCAGGGGCTAATTCACCCCTCCACTTT. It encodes CASSLGAGANSPLHF.

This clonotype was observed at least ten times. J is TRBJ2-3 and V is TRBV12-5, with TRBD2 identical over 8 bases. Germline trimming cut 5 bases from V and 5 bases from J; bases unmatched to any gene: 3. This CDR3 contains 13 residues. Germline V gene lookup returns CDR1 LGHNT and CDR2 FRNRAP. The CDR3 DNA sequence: TGTGCTAGTGGTCGGGAGGGGGTAGATACGCAGTATTTT. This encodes CASGREGVDTQYF.

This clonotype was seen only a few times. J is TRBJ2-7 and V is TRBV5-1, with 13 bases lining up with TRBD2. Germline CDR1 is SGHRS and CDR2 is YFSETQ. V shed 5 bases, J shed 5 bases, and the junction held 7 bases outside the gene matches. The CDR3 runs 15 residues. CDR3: CASRGGLAGDDEQYF. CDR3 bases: TGCGCCAGCAGGGGAGGACTAGCGGGAGACGACGAGCAGTACTTC. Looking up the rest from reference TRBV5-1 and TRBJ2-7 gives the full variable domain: KAGVTQTPRYLIKTRGQQVTLSCSPISGHRSVSWYQQTPGQGLQFLFEYFSETQRNKGNFPGRFSGRQFSNSRSEMNVSTLELGDSALYLCASRGGLAGDDEQYFGPGTRLTVT.

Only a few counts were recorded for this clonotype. The CDR3 DNA reads TGTGCCAGCAGCTCCGACGGAGAGACCCAGTACTTC. This gives the protein CASSSDGETQYF. This sequence joins TRBV12-3 or TRBV12-4 and TRBJ2-5; unclear D gene. The V and J ends lost 6 bases and 4 bases respectively, with 9 bases between them. This CDR3 is 12 amino acids long.

This chain's CDR3 is CATSRTSGSSDTQYF. For the CDR3, the DNA is TGTGCCACCAGCAGGACTAGCGGGAGTTCAGATACGCAGTATTTT. The rearrangement links TRBV15 to TRBJ2-3; 12 bases fit TRBD2. With V trimmed by 3 bases and J by 4 bases, 2 bases remained unmatched. This CDR3 spans 15 amino acids. CDR1 and CDR2 (germline): LNHNV, YYDKDF (reference sequence).

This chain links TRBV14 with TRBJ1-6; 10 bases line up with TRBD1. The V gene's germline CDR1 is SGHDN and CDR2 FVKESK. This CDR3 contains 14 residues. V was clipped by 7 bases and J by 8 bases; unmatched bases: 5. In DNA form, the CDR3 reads TGTGCCAGCATTGGGGACAGGGGATATTCACCCCTCCACTTT. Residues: CASIGDRGYSPLHF.

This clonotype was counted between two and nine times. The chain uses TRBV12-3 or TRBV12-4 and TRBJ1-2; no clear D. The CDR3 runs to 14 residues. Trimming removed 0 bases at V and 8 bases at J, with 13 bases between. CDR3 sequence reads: CASSLAGGSDGYTF. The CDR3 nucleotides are TGTGCCAGCAGTTTAGCGGGAGGGAGCGACGGCTACACCTTC.

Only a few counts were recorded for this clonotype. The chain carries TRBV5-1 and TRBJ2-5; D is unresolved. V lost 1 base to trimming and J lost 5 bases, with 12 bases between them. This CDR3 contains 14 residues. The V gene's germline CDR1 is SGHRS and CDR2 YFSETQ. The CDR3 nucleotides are TGCGCCAGCAGCTTGTTACATGCATGGGAGACCCAGTACTTC. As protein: CASSLLHAWETQYF.

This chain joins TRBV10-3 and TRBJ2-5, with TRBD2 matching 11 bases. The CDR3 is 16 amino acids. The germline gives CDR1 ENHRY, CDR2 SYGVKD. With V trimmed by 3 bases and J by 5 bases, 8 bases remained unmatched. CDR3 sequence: CAISDPLAGVGETQYF. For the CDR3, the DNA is TGTGCCATCAGTGACCCACTAGCGGGAGTGGGTGAGACCCAGTACTTC.

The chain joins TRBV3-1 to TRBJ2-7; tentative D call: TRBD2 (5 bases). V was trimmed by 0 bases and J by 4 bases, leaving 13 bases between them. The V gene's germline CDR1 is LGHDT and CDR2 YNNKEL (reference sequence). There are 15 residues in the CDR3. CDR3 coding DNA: TGTGCCAGCAGCCAAGATTCGAGACTAAAGTACGAGCAGTACTTC. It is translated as CASSQDSRLKYEQYF.

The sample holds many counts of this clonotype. The CDR3 protein is CSVEDQKAGEGDTQYF. The CDR3 nucleotides are TGCAGCGTTGAAGATCAGAAAGCGGGAGAGGGAGATACGCAGTATTTT. The chain carries TRBV29-1 and TRBJ2-3, with TRBD2 matching over 8 bases. The CDR3 is 16 residues long. J gave up 5 bases and V 0 bases, and 10 bases lay outside the gene matches. The germline V gene has CDR1 SQVTM and CDR2 ANQGSEA.

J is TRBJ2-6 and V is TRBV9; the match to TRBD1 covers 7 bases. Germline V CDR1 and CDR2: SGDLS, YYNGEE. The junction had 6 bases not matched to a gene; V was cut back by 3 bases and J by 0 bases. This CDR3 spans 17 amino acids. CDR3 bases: TGTGCCAGCAGCGGCGGACAGGTCGTCTCTGGGGCCAACGTCCTGACTTTC. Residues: CASSGGQVVSGANVLTF.

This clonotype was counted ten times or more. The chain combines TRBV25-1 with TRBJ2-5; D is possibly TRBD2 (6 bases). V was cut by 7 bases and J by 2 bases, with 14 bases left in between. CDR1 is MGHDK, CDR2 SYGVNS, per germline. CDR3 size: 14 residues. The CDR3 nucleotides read TGTGCCAGCATCGCTAGCGAAAATCAAGAGACCCAGTACTTC. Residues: CASIASENQETQYF.

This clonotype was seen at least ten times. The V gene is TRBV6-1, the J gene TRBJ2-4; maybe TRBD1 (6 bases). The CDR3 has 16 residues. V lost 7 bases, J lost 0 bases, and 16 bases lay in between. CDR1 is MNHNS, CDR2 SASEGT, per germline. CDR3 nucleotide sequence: TGTGCCAGCAAAAACAGGGCAGGGGTAGCCAAAAACATTCAGTACTTC. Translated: CASKNRAGVAKNIQYF.